The TCR beta chain under discussion was sequenced for a study of T cell repertoires and HLA-DP antigens. Germline V gene sequence: CDR1 GTSNPN, CDR2 SVGIG (reference sequence). V gave up 0 bases and J gave up 4 bases; unmatched junction bases: 5. This CDR3 has 15 residues. This clone came up a few times. Antigen unknown. The protocol was immunoSEQ multiplex PCR, while the TCRdb copy is restricted to in-frame clones and leaves out a portion. The table records about 73,000 clones, around 80% of them present only once. This sequence originates from a man in his 60s in good health and CMV-seronegative. The gene calls are TRBV30 and TRBJ2-2, with 7 positions matching TRBD1. The source material was CD4+ T cells from PBMCs. The CDR3 bases are TGTGCCTGGAGTGTAGACAGGGTGATCACCGGGGAGCTGTTTTTT. Amino acids: CAWSVDRVITGELFF.